A single sample gave rise to the 2 T cell receptor beta chains below, sequenced in a study of blood T cell repertoires in COVID-19 (dated by TCRdb to about 2020). Receptor libraries were prepared by the immunoSEQ multiplex PCR assay. The source is immuneACCESS, and TCRdb retained only in-frame sequences with V and J called. Part of the clones is not carried over; for the studies checked, unresolved V genes explain less than half of this, and the remainder is unexplained. The sample has over 30,000 clones on record, about 90% of them singletons. The ten largest account for almost 5% of the sample. Sequences were obtained from peripheral blood. These TCRs come from a woman aged 70-85 years with active COVID-19.

The chain combines TRBV7-9 with TRBJ1-4, with 9 positions matching TRBD1. The CDR3 is made up of 15 amino acids. Germline trimming cut 5 bases from V and 4 bases from J; bases unmatched to any gene: 5. Germline CDR1 reads SEHNR; CDR2 reads FQNEAQ (reference sequence). CDR3 residues: CASSRQTGGNEKLFF. CDR3 in DNA: TGTGCCAGCAGCCGACAGACAGGGGGTAATGAAAAACTGTTTTTT.

The V call is TRBV6-6, the J call TRBJ2-3; possible D gene TRBD1, 6 bases. The CDR3 covers 13 residues. Between the trimmed V and J ends, which lost 5 bases and 4 bases, there was a span of 10 bases. Germline CDR1 MNHNY, CDR2 SVGAGI (reference sequence). The CDR3 region is CASSPGQADTQYF. The CDR3 DNA is TGTGCCAGCAGTCCGGGACAAGCAGATACGCAGTATTTT.